The 28 T cell receptor beta chains reported below all come from one sample, sequenced in a study of T cell changes during pregnancy in multiple sclerosis. The table came from immunoSEQ multiplex PCR; TCRdb's copy has only in-frame clones and leaves some out. Among about 43,000 clones listed, more than 75% were seen once. Sequencing was done on a sample of PBMCs (not recorded whether the cells were cultured). The receptors derive from a female donor with multiple sclerosis, enrolled in a pregnancy study.

The V gene is TRBV19, the J gene TRBJ1-1; TRBD1 matches at 7 bases. This CDR3 region has 14 residues. The ends lost 5 bases at V and 4 bases at J; junction bases unmatched: 7. The V gene's germline CDR1 is LNHDA and CDR2 SQIVND (reference sequence). The CDR3, as DNA: TGTGCCAGTAGTCGGTTTCAGGGGGGCACTGAAGCTTTCTTT. This gives the protein CASSRFQGGTEAFF.

The chain is built from TRBV5-1 and TRBJ2-3; the D gene is possibly TRBD1 (6 bases). From germline, CDR1 is SGHRS and CDR2 YFSETQ. The V end was cut by 6 bases, the J end by 3 bases, with 17 bases between. The CDR3 runs 15 residues. This CDR3 reads CASTELGGETDTQYF. CDR3 coding DNA: TGCGCCAGCACCGAATTAGGGGGAGAGACAGATACGCAGTATTTT.

This rearrangement joins TRBV7-9 to TRBJ2-7; D possibly matches TRBD1 or TRBD2 (6 bases each). The germline CDR1 and CDR2 sequences are SEHNR and FQNEAQ (reference sequence). The ends were cut back, 5 bases at V and 5 bases at J, with 10 bases in the middle. CDR3 length: 12 amino acids. In DNA, the CDR3 is TGTGCCAGCAGCACGGGGGCGAACGAGCAGTACTTC. Translating it yields CASSTGANEQYF.

This chain links TRBV4-3 with TRBJ2-3, with TRBD2 as a possible D gene (7 bases). Per the germline V gene, CDR1 is LGHNA and CDR2 is YSLEER. Between the trimmed V and J ends, which lost 4 bases and 2 bases, there was a span of 10 bases. The CDR3 consists of 14 residues. CDR3 loop: CASSRAGATDTQYF. CDR3 DNA sequence: TGCGCCAGCAGCCGGGCGGGGGCCACAGATACGCAGTATTTT.

The chain is built from TRBV5-4 and TRBJ2-1, with 12 bases matching TRBD2. CDR3 length: 15 amino acids. Trimming removed 0 bases from V and 9 bases from J; junction bases left unmatched: 4. The germline V gene has CDR1 SGHNT and CDR2 YYREEE (reference sequence). DNA for the CDR3: TGTGCCAGCAGCTTGGGACTAGCGGGAGTGGCTGAGCAGTTCTTC. Translated, it gives CASSLGLAGVAEQFF.

This chain joins TRBV30 and TRBJ2-5; no definite D call. The CDR3 consists of 11 residues. Germline values: CDR1 GTSNPN, CDR2 SVGIG (reference sequence). Trimming pared 0 bases from V and 5 bases from J, leaving 4 bases between. CDR3 nucleotide sequence: TGTGCCTGGAGTGTAGGGGAGACCCAGTACTTC. The encoded protein is CAWSVGETQYF.

The V and J genes are TRBV5-1 and TRBJ1-2; D gene ambiguous. The germline V gene encodes CDR1 SGHRS and CDR2 YFSETQ. With 0 bases removed from V and 10 bases from J, the gap between germline ends came to 13 bases. The CDR3 is made up of 13 amino acids. As DNA, the CDR3 is TGCGCCAGCAGCTTGGGAATCGGGCTTGACTACACCTTC. This sequence encodes CASSLGIGLDYTF.

The CDR3 here is CASIGAGGIYEKLFF. The CDR3 region has the DNA TGTGCCAGCATCGGGGCAGGGGGCATATATGAAAAACTGTTTTTT. The V call is TRBV28, the J call TRBJ1-4; 8 nucleotides line up with TRBD1. Germline V gene data show CDR1 as MDHEN and CDR2 as SYDVKM. The CDR3 contains 15 residues. Trimming cost V 7 bases and J 6 bases; bases outside gene matches: 10.

CDR3 bases: TGTGCCAGCAGTGAGTTAGGGGAGACCCAGTACTTC. Its translation: CASSELGETQYF. The gene calls are TRBV2 and TRBJ2-5; D unclear. Germline values: CDR1 SNHLY, CDR2 FYNNEI. V lost 3 bases and J 5 bases, leaving 7 bases between the germline ends. This CDR3 is 12 amino acids long. Combining the CDR3 with reference TRBV2 and TRBJ2-5 gives the whole variable domain EPEVTQTPSHQVTQMGQEVILRCVPISNHLYFYWYRQILGQKVEFLVSFYNNEISEKSEIFDDQFSVERPDGSNFTLKIRSTKLEDSAMYFCASSELGETQYFGPGTRLLVL.

The chain uses TRBV7-9 and TRBJ1-5, with D unresolved. Looked up from germline, CDR1 is SEHNR and CDR2 is FQNEAQ (reference sequence). The CDR3 loop spans 16 amino acids. V was trimmed by 1 base and J by 0 bases, leaving 10 bases between them. CDR3 loop: CASSLGPGYSNQPQHF. The CDR3 DNA follows: TGTGCCAGCAGCTTAGGGCCCGGATATAGCAATCAGCCCCAGCATTTT.

V gene TRBV19 combines with J gene TRBJ2-7, with TRBD2 matching over 10 bases. After removal of 1 base from V and 3 bases from J, the junction contained 3 bases not matched to a gene. CDR1 and CDR2 (germline): LNHDA, SQIVND (reference sequence). The CDR3 sequence is 15 residues long. The chain's CDR3 is CASSIAASGGYEQYF. The CDR3, as DNA: TGTGCCAGTAGTATAGCGGCTAGCGGGGGCTACGAGCAGTACTTC. Drawing the rest from reference TRBV19 and TRBJ2-7, the complete variable domain is DGGITQSPKYLFRKEGQNVTLSCEQNLNHDAMYWYRQDPGQGLRLIYYSQIVNDFQKGDIAEGYSVSREKKESFPLTVTSAQKNPTAFYLCASSIAASGGYEQYFGPGTRLTVT.

This sequence joins TRBV10-1 and TRBJ2-7; a possible D gene is TRBD2 (5 bases). The CDR3 spans 12 residues. The germline CDR1 and CDR2 sequences are WNHNN and SYGVQD (reference sequence). The V end lost 5 bases, the J end lost 4 bases, and 9 bases lay between the germline ends. The CDR3 here is CASSPSLYEQYF. CDR3 sequence (DNA): TGCGCCAGCAGTCCTAGCTTGTACGAGCAGTACTTC.

The V and J genes are TRBV18 and TRBJ2-3, with 8 positions matching TRBD2. Unmatched junction bases numbered 8, after V lost 3 bases and J lost 0 bases. The CDR3 extends over 17 amino acids. Per germline, CDR1 KGHSH and CDR2 LQKENI. CDR3 loop: CASSPSASGSSTDTQYF. CDR3 nucleotides: TGTGCCAGCTCACCTTCGGCTAGCGGGTCTAGCACAGATACGCAGTATTTT.

The chain has TRBV6-5 and TRBJ2-7, with unresolved D. Trimming cost V 0 bases and J 1 base, with 7 bases left between them. Per germline, CDR1 MNHEY and CDR2 SVGAGI. This CDR3 is 14 amino acids long. CDR3 sequence reads: CASSYSPGSYEQYF. The CDR3 coding sequence is TGTGCCAGCAGTTACTCGCCGGGTTCCTACGAGCAGTACTTC.

The chain employs TRBV19 and TRBJ2-7; 10 bases match TRBD2. The germline V gene has CDR1 LNHDA and CDR2 SQIVND (reference sequence). With 3 bases clipped from V and 6 bases from J, the junction kept 8 bases outside the gene matches. This CDR3 has 15 residues. CDR3 amino acids: CASSINPSGSTEQYF. The DNA for the CDR3 is TGTGCCAGTAGTATTAACCCTAGCGGGAGTACCGAGCAGTACTTC.

This clone showed up just once. The chain is built from TRBV19 and TRBJ1-1; possible D gene TRBD1, 6 bases. This CDR3 has 13 amino acids. The ends were cut back, 6 bases at V and 3 bases at J, with 11 bases in the middle. Germline CDR1 LNHDA, CDR2 SQIVND (reference sequence). CDR3 amino acids: CASSKGGYTEAFF. CDR3 nucleotide sequence: TGTGCCAGTAGCAAGGGGGGTTACACTGAAGCTTTCTTT. Combining the CDR3 with reference TRBV19 and TRBJ1-1 gives the whole variable domain DGGITQSPKYLFRKEGQNVTLSCEQNLNHDAMYWYRQDPGQGLRLIYYSQIVNDFQKGDIAEGYSVSREKKESFPLTVTSAQKNPTAFYLCASSKGGYTEAFFGQGTRLTVV.

The chain uses TRBV19 and TRBJ2-4; 8 bases map to TRBD1. The junction had 16 bases not matched to a gene; V was cut back by 5 bases and J by 7 bases. The germline V gene encodes CDR1 LNHDA and CDR2 SQIVND (reference sequence). The CDR3 has 17 residues. The CDR3 loop is CASSSRTGSGSMNIQYF. The CDR3 DNA follows: TGTGCCAGTAGTTCCCGGACAGGGTCGGGCAGTATGAACATTCAGTACTTC.

The chain has TRBV13 and TRBJ2-3, with 11 bases identical to TRBD2. V lost 5 bases and J lost 7; bases outside the gene matches: 5. The length of the CDR3 is 14 residues. Germline assignment: CDR1 PRHDT and CDR2 FYEKMQ (reference sequence). This CDR3 reads CASSRLAGTNTQYF. The CDR3 DNA reads TGTGCCAGCAGCCGACTAGCGGGAACGAATACGCAGTATTTT.

The rearrangement uses TRBV5-6 and TRBJ1-5; TRBD1 is a possible D gene (5 bases). Trimming took off 0 bases at V and 7 bases at J, with 14 bases between the two ends. CDR1 SGHDT and CDR2 YYEEEE come from the germline V gene. This CDR3 is 15 amino acids long. CDR3 DNA: TGTGCCAGCAGCTTGGCCCGGCAGGGCTGGCAGCCCCAGCATTTT. Translating it yields CASSLARQGWQPQHF.

CDR3 in DNA: TGCGCCAGCCGACTAGCGGGCACAGATACGCAGTATTTT. It codes for CASRLAGTDTQYF. This sequence joins TRBV5-1 and TRBJ2-3, with 9 bases identical to TRBD2. Germline loops: CDR1 SGHRS, CDR2 YFSETQ. The length of the CDR3 is 13 residues. The ends lost 7 bases at V and 1 base at J; junction bases unmatched: 1.

The chain carries TRBV30 and TRBJ2-3; D might be TRBD1 (6 bases). The CDR3 has 15 amino acids. CDR1 is GTSNPN, CDR2 SVGIG, per germline (reference sequence). V lost 2 bases to trimming and J lost 0 bases, with 12 bases between them. CDR3 sequence reads: CAWSKGDGSTDTQYF. The CDR3 nucleotides are TGTGCCTGGAGTAAGGGGGACGGTAGCACAGATACGCAGTATTTT.

V is TRBV13 and J is TRBJ2-7, with D possibly being TRBD1 (6 bases). The V end lost 5 bases, the J end lost 0 bases, and 11 bases lay between the germline ends. The CDR3 consists of 14 residues. CDR1 is PRHDT, CDR2 FYEKMQ, per germline (reference sequence). The CDR3: CASSPRTASYEQYF. In DNA, the CDR3 is TGTGCCAGCAGCCCTCGGACAGCCTCCTACGAGCAGTACTTC. Full variable domain (outside the CDR3, taken from reference TRBV13 and TRBJ2-7): AAGVIQSPRHLIKEKRETATLKCYPIPRHDTVYWYQQGPGQDPQFLISFYEKMQSDKGSIPDRFSAQQFSDYHSELNMSSLELGDSALYFCASSPRTASYEQYFGPGTRLTVT.

The sample holds a few counts of this clone. V and J are TRBV6-4 and TRBJ2-6, with 7 bases that match TRBD1. Germline V gene sequence: CDR1 MRHNA, CDR2 SNTAGT. V trimming: 6 bases; J trimming: 2 bases; junction bases outside the gene matches: 7. The CDR3 sequence is 16 residues long. CDR3 DNA: TGTGCCAGCAGCCCAACAGGGGATACTGGGGCCAACGTCCTGACTTTC. Translated, it gives CASSPTGDTGANVLTF.

The chain employs TRBV27 and TRBJ2-7, with 7 nucleotides matching TRBD2. Germline V gene data show CDR1 as MNHEY and CDR2 as SMNVEV (reference sequence). This CDR3 is 15 amino acids long. The CDR3 region is CARKPGTTQSYEQYF. The CDR3, as DNA: TGTGCTAGGAAGCCAGGGACTACTCAATCCTACGAGCAGTACTTC.

The V call is TRBV7-7, the J call TRBJ2-1, with 9 positions matching TRBD1. Germline lookup yields CDR1 SSHAT and CDR2 FNYEAQ (reference sequence). The length of the CDR3 is 15 residues. The ends lost 5 bases at V and 4 bases at J; junction bases unmatched: 6. The CDR3 here is CASSLGTGMYNEQFF. CDR3 coding DNA: TGTGCCAGCAGCCTCGGGACAGGGATGTACAATGAGCAGTTCTTC.

The V and J genes are TRBV7-2 and TRBJ2-5; 10 nucleotides line up with TRBD2. This CDR3 spans 16 amino acids. Germline CDR1 is SGHTA and CDR2 is FQGNSA. After removal of 4 bases from V and 3 bases from J, the junction contained 8 bases not matched to a gene. CDR3 sequence: CASSWGYLAGEETQYF. The CDR3 bases are TGTGCCAGCAGCTGGGGATACCTAGCGGGAGAAGAGACCCAGTACTTC.

CDR3 residues: CASSLAGEVHEQYF. The DNA of the CDR3 is TGTGCCAGCAGTTTAGCGGGAGAGGTCCACGAGCAGTACTTC. J is TRBJ2-7 and V is TRBV6-5, with TRBD2 matching over 9 bases. V shed 4 bases, J shed 5 bases, and the junction held 6 bases outside the gene matches. The germline V gene has CDR1 MNHEY and CDR2 SVGAGI. The CDR3 has 14 residues.

V is TRBV28 and J is TRBJ1-1; no definite D call. The germline V and J ends were trimmed by 4 bases and 0 bases, with 6 bases remaining between them. This CDR3 contains 13 residues. The germline CDR1 and CDR2 sequences are MDHEN and SYDVKM. The CDR3 nucleotides read TGTGCCAGCAGTTCGTCCCTGAACACTGAAGCTTTCTTT. It encodes CASSSSLNTEAFF.